This T cell receptor (beta chain) was observed in a study of cytomegalovirus exposure and HLA in healthy donors. General study results and limits: Further analysis was carried out later, and it showed several of the most significant clusters appearing linked to common viral pathogens. Cytomegalovirus status was reportedly diagnosed by the classifier with high sensitivity and specificity. The authors assumed roughly uniform sequencing depth across donors for presence/absence analyses.

A remark on this clone: Its matching antigen is unknown.

Researchers ran the PCR with 60 Vbeta and 13 Jbeta primers. Using immunoSEQ multiplex PCR, the repertoire was profiled, and TCRdb retains in-frame clones only, with some absent. The sample carries some 90,000 clones, over 75% recorded once. The source material was PBMCs. The receptor was derived from a middle-aged man in good health and CMV-seronegative.

DNA for the CDR3: TGTGCCAGCAGCTCCCAGACAGGGGCCACAGATACGCAGTATTTT. It yields the protein CASSSQTGATDTQYF. This chain uses TRBV5-4 with TRBJ2-3; 8 positions agree with TRBD1. The germline gives CDR1 SGHNT, CDR2 YYREEE (reference sequence). Trimming removed 3 bases from V and 2 bases from J; junction bases left unmatched: 5. The CDR3 consists of 15 residues.